The 5 T cell receptor beta chains listed next were all sequenced from one sample in a study of CD8 T cells in Susac syndrome. RNA, at roughly 0.45 to 1 ug, was reverse transcribed with random hexamers. TCRdb itself ran the immunoSEQ multiplex PCR reads through MiXCR, one entry per CDR3 protein. This sample yields 73,000 or so distinct CDR3 sequences, of which less than 95% are seen a single time; about 0.4% belongs to the top ten. What was sequenced was CD8+ T cells from PBMCs. These receptors originate from a human donor with multiple sclerosis.

V and J are TRBV11-2 and TRBJ1-2; D unclear. V was pared by 3 bases and J by 2 bases, with 4 bases between. Germline lookup yields CDR1 SGHAT and CDR2 FQNNGV. The CDR3 is made up of 12 amino acids. CDR3 amino acids: CASSFKNYGYTF. The CDR3 DNA sequence: TGTGCCAGCAGCTTTAAAAACTATGGCTACACCTTC.

The J gene is TRBJ2-1, the V gene TRBV3-1; 12 nucleotides match TRBD2. The V and J ends lost 0 bases and 8 bases, in that order; junction bases with no gene match: 8. The length of the CDR3 is 17 residues. CDR1 LGHDT and CDR2 YNNKEL come from the germline V gene (reference sequence). As DNA, the CDR3 is TGTGCCAGCAGCCAAGAACGAGCTAGCGGGAGGGTCTATGAGCAGTTCTTC. Its protein product is CASSQERASGRVYEQFF.

This clonotype was recorded only once. The chain links TRBV18 to TRBJ2-7; D not resolved. Germline CDR1 KGHSH, CDR2 LQKENI. V was cut by 0 bases and J by 3 bases, with 0 bases left in between. CDR3 length: 11 residues. The DNA for the CDR3 is TGTGCCAGCTCACCACCCTACGAGCAGTACTTC. Its translation is CASSPPYEQYF.

The genes are TRBV5-1 and TRBJ2-7, with a tentative D call TRBD2 (5 bases). Germline-derived CDR1 and CDR2 are SGHRS and YFSETQ. V lost 2 bases to trimming and J lost 5 bases, with 14 bases between them. The length of the CDR3 is 14 residues. The DNA of the CDR3 is TGCGCCAGCAGCTTTAGGGCGGGTCCAGACGAGCAGTACTTC. Protein: CASSFRAGPDEQYF.

The chain has TRBV6-2 or TRBV6-3 and TRBJ1-2; possible D gene TRBD1, 5 bases. Germline values: CDR1 MNHEY, CDR2 SVGEGT. CDR3 length: 17 residues. The germline V and J ends were trimmed by 2 bases and 4 bases, with 20 bases remaining between them. Here the CDR3 DNA reads TGTGCCAGCAGTTACGTATCACCAGGGAGTACGGCCTATGGCTACACCTTC. It codes for CASSYVSPGSTAYGYTF.